This T cell receptor (beta chain) was recorded in a study of blood T cell repertoires in COVID-19 (dated by TCRdb to the early 2020s). Study-wide context: The collaborator samples originated in the United States, Italy and Spain and spanned the acute and convalescent phases of COVID-19. The prospective study material was composed of cDNA or gDNA derived from T cells, B-cell-depleted T cells, or PBMCs. Deeply sampled blood TCRbeta repertoires from subjects exposed to, actively infected with, or recovered from COVID-19 were included in the dataset. The repertoires were released in a freely available public database meant as a resource for research on the immune response to SARS-CoV-2. The samples were drawn from two sources: the first 160 participants of the ongoing ImmuneRACE study, and over 950 subjects contributed by 6 global collaborators. Nearly every sample came with metadata listing a de-identified subject ID, COVID-19 status, age in years and sex. Where available, HLA class I and class II types were taken from metadata supplied by the sample provider and were not determined by assay-based typing.

One collaborating source in Seattle enrolled patients during active infection and followed them longitudinally through the course of disease. Collaborating institutions collected whole blood in K2EDTA tubes following their own protocols. For TCRbeta analysis, collaborators shipped samples as frozen whole blood, isolated PBMCs, or DNA extracted from either of those sample types. V loses 0 bases of germline sequence and J loses 10 bases, and the interval between the two ends is 10 bases. CDR1 MNHNY and CDR2 SVGAGI were looked up in the germline V gene (reference sequence). From its cysteine to its phenylalanine, the CDR3 spans 13 amino acids. Kept here is only the CDR3 DNA, which spans 39 bases and is read in frame from base 1. With respect to this clone: Its recognized antigen is unknown. Per-nucleotide qualities are absent, and no much larger clonotype sits a single base away.

Study-level results and caveats: The amount of clinical and demographic metadata varied by source and participant and was provided uncurated.

The immunoSEQ Assay, a bias-controlled multiplex PCR, was used to amplify TCRbeta CDR3 regions from genomic DNA. The authors' analysis ran thus. The number of nucleated cells in each sample was estimated from the amplification of reference gene primers within the assay. To quantify the absolute abundance of each unique TCRbeta CDR3 rearrangement, sequence reads were collapsed and filtered. For each sample, productive Simpson clonality was calculated as the square root of Simpson's diversity index across productive rearrangements. TCRdb obtained this table from immuneACCESS and retained in-frame rearrangements with V and J assigned. These tables miss some clones; where compared with another copy, unresolved V genes account for less than half of the shortfall, and the remainder is unexplained. Clonal size and the V and J genes are those of that table, whereas D and trimming came from the DNA. In all, the sample holds approximately 290,000 clones, and 70% to 90% of those were seen once. Clones ranked in the top ten supply 0.87% of the sample.

The sequencing sample was made of peripheral blood. The source is a human donor with COVID-19, enrolled during active disease. The donor label of this sample is uncertain. The chain links TRBV6-6 with TRBJ1-5, with TRBD1 as a weak D call on 5 bases. The CDR3 in this case is CASSYSGPGPQHF. The DNA sequence is TGTGCCAGCAGTTACTCGGGGCCGGGCCCCCAGCATTTT.